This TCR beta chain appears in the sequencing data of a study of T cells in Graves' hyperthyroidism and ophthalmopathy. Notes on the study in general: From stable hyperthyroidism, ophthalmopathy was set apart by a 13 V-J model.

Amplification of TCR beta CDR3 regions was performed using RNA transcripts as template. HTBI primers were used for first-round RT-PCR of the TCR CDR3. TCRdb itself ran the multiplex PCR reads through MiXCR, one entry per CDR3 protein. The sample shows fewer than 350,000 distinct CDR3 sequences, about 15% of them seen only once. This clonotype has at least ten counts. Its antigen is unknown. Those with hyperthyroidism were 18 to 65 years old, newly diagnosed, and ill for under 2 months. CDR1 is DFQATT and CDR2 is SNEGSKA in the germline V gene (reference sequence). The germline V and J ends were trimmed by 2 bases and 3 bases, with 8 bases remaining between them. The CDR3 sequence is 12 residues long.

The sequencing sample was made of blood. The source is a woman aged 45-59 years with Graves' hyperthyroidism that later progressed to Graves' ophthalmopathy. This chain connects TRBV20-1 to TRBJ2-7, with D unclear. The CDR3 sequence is CSARKMGYEQYF. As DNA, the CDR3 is TGCAGTGCTAGAAAGATGGGCTACGAGCAGTACTTC.